This paragraph reports one T cell receptor beta chain. These data belong to a study of blood T cell repertoires in COVID-19. Per the original data handling: Estimation of nucleated cell counts was performed using reference gene primer amplification. TCRdb keeps only in-frame clones here, not all; method: immunoSEQ multiplex PCR. The D gene and trimming were derived from the DNA, and the V and J assignments and clone size from that table. The sample includes roughly 250,000 clones, about nine tenths of them seen just once. The CDR3 spans 13 residues. Trimming cost V 7 bases and J 5 bases, with 17 bases left between them. From germline, CDR1 is SQVTM and CDR2 ANQGSEA. Ages ranged from roughly 18 to 100 years, with residence in around 24 US areas. Each participant's cohort was designated according to participant-reported clinical history.

This sequence was found in a woman in her thirties with acute COVID-19. The genes are TRBV29-1 and TRBJ1-1; D may be TRBD1 (6 bases). Specimen: PBMCs or T cells enriched from blood (not recorded which). CDR3 sequence reads: CSAVEQGGTEAFF. For the CDR3, the DNA is TGCAGCGCCGTGGAACAGGGTGGAACTGAAGCTTTCTTT.